This T cell receptor beta chain was obtained from a study of long-term antiretroviral therapy in people with HIV. Overall study findings and caveats: Dominance of pre-ART expanded clones persisted, fluctuating and often declining after ART. ART was followed by higher diversity that remained below transplant donor controls.

V gave up 5 bases and J gave up 12 bases, with 14 bases separating them. The CDR3 covers 13 residues. The V gene's germline CDR1 is SSHAT and CDR2 FNYEAQ (reference sequence). immunoSEQ v3.0 was run at survey level. Repertoires were generated with immunoSEQ multiplex PCR, while TCRdb's copy carries only in-frame clones and drops some. The table shows 15,000 to 20,000 clones, with approximately 86% occurring only once. This clone was counted a single time. Its target is unknown. The TCR originated in a man between 40 and 49 years old with HIV. The V gene is TRBV7-7, the J gene TRBJ1-6; a possible D gene is TRBD1 (5 bases). This sample comprised unsorted PBMCs, obtained 0.5 years after starting antiretroviral therapy. The CDR3, as DNA: TGTGCCAGCAGCCTCGGGACTGGGGAACCCCTCCACTTT. This codes for CASSLGTGEPLHF.